The clone carrying this T cell receptor beta chain was observed a handful of times. The sample originates from a study of identical twins. The V and J ends lost 7 bases and 4 bases respectively, with 5 bases between them. The CDR3 sequence is 11 residues long. Each CDR3 protein gets one entry after TCRdb re-called the 5' RACE reads with MiXCR. Altogether approximately 620,000 distinct CDR3 sequences are present, roughly 8% being singletons, with the ten largest covering roughly 0.97%. Separately, the same data were catalogued under a study of yellow fever vaccine responses in identical twins.

The rearrangement uses TRBV12-3 or TRBV12-4 and TRBJ1-5; no clear D. Sequencing input: PBMCs. The clonotype was recovered from a woman between 18 and 30 years old in good health. The CDR3 sequence is CASTLNQPQHF. Written as DNA, the CDR3 is TGTGCCAGCACCCTAAATCAGCCCCAGCATTTT.